Included here is one TCR beta chain sequence, with context. The sample comes from a study of blood T cell repertoires in COVID-19. Study information: Sites in the United States, Italy and Spain provided acute and convalescent COVID-19 samples. PBMCs, B-cell-depleted T cells, or T cells provided the cDNA or gDNA that made up the material.

V shed 3 bases and J shed 5 bases, with 13 bases lying between them. There are 14 residues in the CDR3. Germline loops: CDR1 LGHDT, CDR2 YNNKEL (reference sequence). Methods used by the authors: Quantification of nucleated cells was approximated via reference gene primer amplification. Assay: immunoSEQ multiplex PCR; the TCRdb copy retains only in-frame clones and omits some. Clone size and the V and J calls come from that table; the DNA yielded D and trimming. This table holds more than 95,000 clones, roughly nine tenths found once. The sequenced sample was peripheral blood. The chain combines TRBV3-1 (or the pseudogene TRBV3-2) with TRBJ1-1; possible D gene TRBD1, 5 bases. This sequence was found in a man between 65 and 85 years old who had recovered from COVID-19. Here the CDR3 reads CASSQFRGTTEAFF. CDR3 coding DNA: TGTGCCAGCAGCCAGTTTCGGGGGACGACTGAAGCTTTCTTT.